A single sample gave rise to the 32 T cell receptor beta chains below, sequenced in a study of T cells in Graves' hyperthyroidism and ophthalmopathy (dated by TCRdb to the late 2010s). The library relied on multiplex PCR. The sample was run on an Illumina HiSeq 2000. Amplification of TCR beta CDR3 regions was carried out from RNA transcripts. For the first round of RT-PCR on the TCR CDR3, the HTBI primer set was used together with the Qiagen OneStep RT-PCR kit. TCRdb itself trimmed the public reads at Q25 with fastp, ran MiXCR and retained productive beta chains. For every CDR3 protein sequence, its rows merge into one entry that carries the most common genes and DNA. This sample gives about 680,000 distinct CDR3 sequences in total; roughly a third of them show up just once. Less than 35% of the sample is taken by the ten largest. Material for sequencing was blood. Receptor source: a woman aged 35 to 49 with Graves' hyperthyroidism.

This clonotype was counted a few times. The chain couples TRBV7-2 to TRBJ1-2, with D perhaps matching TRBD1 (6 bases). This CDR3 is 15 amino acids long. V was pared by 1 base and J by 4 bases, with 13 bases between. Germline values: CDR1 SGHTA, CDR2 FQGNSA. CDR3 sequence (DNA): TGTGCCAGCAGCTTAGGGGAGGGGGGGGGCTATGGCTACACCTTC. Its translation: CASSLGEGGGYGYTF.

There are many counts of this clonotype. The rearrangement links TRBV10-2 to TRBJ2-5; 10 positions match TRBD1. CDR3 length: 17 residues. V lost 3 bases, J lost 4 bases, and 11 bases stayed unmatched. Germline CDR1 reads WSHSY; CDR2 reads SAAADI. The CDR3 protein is CASSDYGQGDWRETQYF. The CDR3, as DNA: TGCGCCAGCAGTGACTACGGACAGGGGGACTGGCGAGAGACCCAGTACTTC.

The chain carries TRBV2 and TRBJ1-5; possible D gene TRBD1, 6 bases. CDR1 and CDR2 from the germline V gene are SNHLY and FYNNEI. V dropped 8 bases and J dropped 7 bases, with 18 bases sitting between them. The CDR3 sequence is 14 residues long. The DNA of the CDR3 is TGTGCCAGCGAAGAACAGGGTTCGGGGCAGCCCCAGCATTTT. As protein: CASEEQGSGQPQHF.

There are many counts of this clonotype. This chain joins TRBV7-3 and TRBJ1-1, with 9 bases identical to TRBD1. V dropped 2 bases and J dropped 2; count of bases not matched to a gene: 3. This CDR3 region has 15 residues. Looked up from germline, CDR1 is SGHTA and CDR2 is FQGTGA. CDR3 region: CASSLLGQGNTEAFF. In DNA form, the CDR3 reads TGTGCCAGCAGCTTACTGGGACAGGGAAACACTGAAGCTTTCTTT.

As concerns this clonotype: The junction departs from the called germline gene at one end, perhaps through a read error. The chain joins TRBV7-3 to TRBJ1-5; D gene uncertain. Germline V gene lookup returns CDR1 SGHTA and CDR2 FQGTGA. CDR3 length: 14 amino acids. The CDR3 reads CASSLTADHQPQHF. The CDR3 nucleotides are TGTGCCAGCAGTTTAACGGCAGACCATCAGCCCCAGCATTTT.

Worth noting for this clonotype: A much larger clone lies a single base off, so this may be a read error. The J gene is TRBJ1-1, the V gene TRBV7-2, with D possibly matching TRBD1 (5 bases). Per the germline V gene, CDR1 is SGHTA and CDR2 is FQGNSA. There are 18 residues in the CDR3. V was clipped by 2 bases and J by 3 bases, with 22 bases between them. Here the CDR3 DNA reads TGTGCCAGCAGCTTAAATTCGTACCCCGGGACGGAGGACACTGAAGCTTTCTTT. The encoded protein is CASSLNSYPGTEDTEAFF.

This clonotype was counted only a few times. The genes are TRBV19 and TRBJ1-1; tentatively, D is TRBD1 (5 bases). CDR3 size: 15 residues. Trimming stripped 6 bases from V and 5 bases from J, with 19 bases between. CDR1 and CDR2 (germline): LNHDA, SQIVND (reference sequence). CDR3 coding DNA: TGTGCCAGTAGGAGGGTCCAAACCGAGGGGACTGAAGCTTTCTTT. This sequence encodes CASRRVQTEGTEAFF.

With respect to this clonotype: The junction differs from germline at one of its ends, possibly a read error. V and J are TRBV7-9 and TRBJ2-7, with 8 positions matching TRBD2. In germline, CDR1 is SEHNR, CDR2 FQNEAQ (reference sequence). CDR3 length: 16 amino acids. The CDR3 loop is CASSPVRGLEAYEQSF. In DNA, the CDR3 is TGTGCCAGCAGCCCGGTTCGGGGACTAGAGGCCTACGAGCAGTCCTTC.

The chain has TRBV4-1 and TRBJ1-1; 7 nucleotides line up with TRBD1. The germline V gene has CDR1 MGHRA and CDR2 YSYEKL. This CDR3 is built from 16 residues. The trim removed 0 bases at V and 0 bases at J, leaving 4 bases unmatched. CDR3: CASSQEVGQMNTEAFF. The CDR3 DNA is TGCGCCAGCAGCCAAGAAGTGGGACAGATGAACACTGAAGCTTTCTTT.

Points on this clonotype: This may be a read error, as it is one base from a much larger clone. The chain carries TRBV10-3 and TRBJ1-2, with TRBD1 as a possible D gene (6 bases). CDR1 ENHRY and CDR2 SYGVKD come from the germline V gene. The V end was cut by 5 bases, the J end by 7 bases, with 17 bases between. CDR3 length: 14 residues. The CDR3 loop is CAISTTQGWGGYTF. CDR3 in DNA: TGTGCCATCAGTACCACACAGGGCTGGGGTGGCTACACCTTC.

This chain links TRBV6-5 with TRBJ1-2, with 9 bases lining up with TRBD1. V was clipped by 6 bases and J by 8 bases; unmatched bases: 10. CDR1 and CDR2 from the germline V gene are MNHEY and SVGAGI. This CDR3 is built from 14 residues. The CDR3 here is CASSLGGQGIGYTF. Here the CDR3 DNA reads TGTGCCAGCAGCTTGGGGGGACAGGGTATCGGCTACACCTTC.

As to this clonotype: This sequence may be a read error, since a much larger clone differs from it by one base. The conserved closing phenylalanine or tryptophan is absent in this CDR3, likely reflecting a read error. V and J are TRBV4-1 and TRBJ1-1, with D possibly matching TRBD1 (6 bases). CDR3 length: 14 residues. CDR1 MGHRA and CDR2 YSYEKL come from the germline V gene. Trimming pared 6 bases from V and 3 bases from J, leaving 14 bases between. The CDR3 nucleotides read TGCGCCAGCAGAAACGGACAGACTTACACTGAAGCTTTCCTT. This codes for CASRNGQTYTEAFL.

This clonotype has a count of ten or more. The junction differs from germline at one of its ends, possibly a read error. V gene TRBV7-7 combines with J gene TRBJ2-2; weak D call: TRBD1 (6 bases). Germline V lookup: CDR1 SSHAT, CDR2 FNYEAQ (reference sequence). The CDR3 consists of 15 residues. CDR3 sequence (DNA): TGTGCTAGCAGCTTAGAGGACAGCTTCACCGGGGAGCTGTTTTTT. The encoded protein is CASSLEDSFTGELFF.

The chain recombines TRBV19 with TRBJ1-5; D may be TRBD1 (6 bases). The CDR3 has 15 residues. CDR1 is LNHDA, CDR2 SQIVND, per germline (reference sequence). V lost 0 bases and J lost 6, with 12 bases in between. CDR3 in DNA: TGTGCCAGTAGTATAGAAGACAGGAATGGTCAGCCCCAGCATTTT. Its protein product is CASSIEDRNGQPQHF.

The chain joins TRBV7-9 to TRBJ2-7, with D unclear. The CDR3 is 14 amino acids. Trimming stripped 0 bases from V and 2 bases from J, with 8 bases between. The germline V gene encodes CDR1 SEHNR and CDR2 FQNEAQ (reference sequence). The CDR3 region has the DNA TGTGCCAGCAGCTTAGCGTCGGTTACCTACGAGCAGTACTTC. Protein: CASSLASVTYEQYF. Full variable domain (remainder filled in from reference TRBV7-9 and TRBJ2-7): DTGVSQNPRHKITKRGQNVTFRCDPISEHNRLYWYRQTLGQGPEFLTYFQNEAQLEKSRLLSDRFSAERPKGSFSTLEIQRTEQGDSAMYLCASSLASVTYEQYFGPGTRLTVT.

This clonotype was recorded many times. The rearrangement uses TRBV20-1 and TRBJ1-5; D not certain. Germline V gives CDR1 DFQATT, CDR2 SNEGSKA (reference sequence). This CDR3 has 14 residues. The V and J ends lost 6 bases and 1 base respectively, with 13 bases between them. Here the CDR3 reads CSAPSQVSNQPQHF. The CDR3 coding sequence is TGCAGTGCCCCGAGTCAAGTGAGCAATCAGCCCCAGCATTTT.

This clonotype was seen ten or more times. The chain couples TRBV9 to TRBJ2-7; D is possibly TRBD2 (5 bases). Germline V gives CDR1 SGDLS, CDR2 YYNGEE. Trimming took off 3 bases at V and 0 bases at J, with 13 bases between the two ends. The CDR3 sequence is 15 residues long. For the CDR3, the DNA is TGTGCCAGCAGCGCAGAAGCGGTTAGCTCCTACGAGCAGTACTTC. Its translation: CASSAEAVSSYEQYF.

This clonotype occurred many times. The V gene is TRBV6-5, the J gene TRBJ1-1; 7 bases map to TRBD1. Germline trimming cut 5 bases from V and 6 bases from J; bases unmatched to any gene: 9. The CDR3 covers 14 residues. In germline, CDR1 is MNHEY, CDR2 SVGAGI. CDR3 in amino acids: CASSTHGGQSEAFF. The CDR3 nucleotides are TGTGCCAGCAGTACCCACGGGGGACAGTCTGAAGCTTTCTTT.

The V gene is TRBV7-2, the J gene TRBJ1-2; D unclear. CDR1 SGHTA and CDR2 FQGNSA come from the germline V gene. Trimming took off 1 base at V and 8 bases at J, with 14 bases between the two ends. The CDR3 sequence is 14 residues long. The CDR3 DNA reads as TGTGCCAGCAGCTTAGAGGGCCTGGTTCGGGGCTACACCTTC. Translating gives CASSLEGLVRGYTF.

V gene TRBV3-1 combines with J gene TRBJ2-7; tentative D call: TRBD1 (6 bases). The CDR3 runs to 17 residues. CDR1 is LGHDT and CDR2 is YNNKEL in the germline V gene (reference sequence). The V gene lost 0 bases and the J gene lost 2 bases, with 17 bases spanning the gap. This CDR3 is CASSQDLSTGLTYEQYF. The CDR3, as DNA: TGTGCCAGCAGCCAAGATCTCTCGACAGGACTTACCTACGAGCAGTACTTC.

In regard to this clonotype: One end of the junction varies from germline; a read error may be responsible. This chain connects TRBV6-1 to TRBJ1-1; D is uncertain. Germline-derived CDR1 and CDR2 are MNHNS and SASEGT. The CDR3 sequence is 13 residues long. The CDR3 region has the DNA TGTGCCAGCGGGGTGCCGAAGAACACTGAAGCTCTCTTT. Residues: CASGVPKNTEALF.

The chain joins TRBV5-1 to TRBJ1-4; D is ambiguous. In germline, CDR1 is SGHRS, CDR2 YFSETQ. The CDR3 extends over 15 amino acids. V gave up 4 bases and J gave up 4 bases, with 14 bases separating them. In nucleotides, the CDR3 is TGCGCCAGCAGCACCCTCTGGGGTGGTAATGAAAAACTGTTTTTT. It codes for CASSTLWGGNEKLFF.

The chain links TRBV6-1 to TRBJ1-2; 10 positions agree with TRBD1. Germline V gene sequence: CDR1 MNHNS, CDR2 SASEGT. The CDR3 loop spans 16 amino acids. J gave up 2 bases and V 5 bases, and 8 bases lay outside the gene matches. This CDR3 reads CASSPGQGKSNYGYTF. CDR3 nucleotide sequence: TGTGCCAGCAGTCCGGGACAGGGGAAATCAAACTATGGCTACACCTTC.

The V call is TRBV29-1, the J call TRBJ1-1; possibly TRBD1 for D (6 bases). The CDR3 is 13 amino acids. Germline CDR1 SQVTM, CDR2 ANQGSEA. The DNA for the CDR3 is TGCAGTTTAGGGACAAGGATAAACACTGAAGCTTTCTTT. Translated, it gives CSLGTRINTEAFF.

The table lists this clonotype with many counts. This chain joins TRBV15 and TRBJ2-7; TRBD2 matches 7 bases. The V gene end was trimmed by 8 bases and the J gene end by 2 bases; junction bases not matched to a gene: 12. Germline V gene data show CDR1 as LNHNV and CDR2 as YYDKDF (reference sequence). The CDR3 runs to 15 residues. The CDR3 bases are TGTGCCACCTCGGAGCGGGCTAGCGGTCCCTACGAGCAGTACTTC. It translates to CATSERASGPYEQYF.

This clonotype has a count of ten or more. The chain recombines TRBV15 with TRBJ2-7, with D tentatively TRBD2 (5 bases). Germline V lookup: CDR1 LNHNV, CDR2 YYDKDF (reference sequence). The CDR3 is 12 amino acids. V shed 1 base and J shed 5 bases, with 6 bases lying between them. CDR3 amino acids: CATSRVGDEQYF. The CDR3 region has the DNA TGTGCCACCAGCAGAGTCGGGGACGAGCAGTACTTC.

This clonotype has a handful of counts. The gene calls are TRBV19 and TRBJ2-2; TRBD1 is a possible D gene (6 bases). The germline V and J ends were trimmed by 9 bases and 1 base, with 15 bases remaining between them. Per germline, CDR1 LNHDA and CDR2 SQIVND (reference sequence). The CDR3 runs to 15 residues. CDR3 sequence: CASKTPTGNTGELFF. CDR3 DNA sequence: TGTGCCAGCAAAACCCCGACAGGGAACACCGGGGAGCTGTTTTTT.

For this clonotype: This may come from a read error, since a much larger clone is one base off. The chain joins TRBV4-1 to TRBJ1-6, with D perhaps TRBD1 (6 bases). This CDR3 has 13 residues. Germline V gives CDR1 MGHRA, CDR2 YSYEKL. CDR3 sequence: CASRQRGGSPLRF. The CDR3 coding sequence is TGCGCCAGCAGACAAAGGGGGGGGTCACCCCTCCGCTTT.

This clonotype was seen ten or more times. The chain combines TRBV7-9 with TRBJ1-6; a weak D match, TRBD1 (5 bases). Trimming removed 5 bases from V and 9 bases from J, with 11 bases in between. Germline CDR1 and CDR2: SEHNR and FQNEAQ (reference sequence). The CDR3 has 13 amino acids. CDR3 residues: CASSGREGSPLHF. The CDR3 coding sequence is TGTGCCAGCAGCGGCAGGGAAGGTTCACCCCTCCACTTT.

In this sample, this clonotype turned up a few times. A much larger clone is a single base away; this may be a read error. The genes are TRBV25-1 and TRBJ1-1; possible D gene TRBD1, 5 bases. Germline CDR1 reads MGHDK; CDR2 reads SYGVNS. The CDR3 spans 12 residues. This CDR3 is CASSVGETSALF. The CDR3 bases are TGTGCCAGCAGTGTAGGGGAAACCTCGGCTCTCTTT.

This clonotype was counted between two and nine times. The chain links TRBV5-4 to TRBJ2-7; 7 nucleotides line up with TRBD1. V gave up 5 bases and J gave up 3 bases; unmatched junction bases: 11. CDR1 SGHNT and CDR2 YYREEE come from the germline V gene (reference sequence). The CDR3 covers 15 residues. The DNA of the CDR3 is TGTGCCAGCAGTTCCGCGACAGGGATCTACTACGAGCAGTACTTC. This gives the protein CASSSATGIYYEQYF. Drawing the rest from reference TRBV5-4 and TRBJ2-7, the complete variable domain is ETGVTQSPTHLIKTRGQQVTLRCSSQSGHNTVSWYQQALGQGPQFIFQYYREEENGRGNFPPRFSGLQFPNYSSELNVNALELDDSALYLCASSSATGIYYEQYFGPGTRLTVT.

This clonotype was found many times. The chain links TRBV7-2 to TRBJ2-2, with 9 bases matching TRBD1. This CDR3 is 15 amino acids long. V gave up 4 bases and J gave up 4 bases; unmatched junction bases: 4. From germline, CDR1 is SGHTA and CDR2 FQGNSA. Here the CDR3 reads CASSSRQGGTGELFF. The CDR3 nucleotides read TGTGCCAGCAGCTCCCGACAGGGGGGCACCGGGGAGCTGTTTTTT.